The text below deals with one T cell receptor beta chain. Its antigen is still unknown. The CDR3 loop spans 15 amino acids. Germline V gene lookup returns CDR1 MNHEY and CDR2 SVGAGI. V was trimmed by 0 bases and J by 1 base, leaving 9 bases between them. This entry comes from a study of OX40 agonist ivuxolimab in advanced cancers. Study-level background: Intravenous ivuxolimab was administered to patients every 2 weeks at 0.01 to 10 mg/kg.

Data came from immunoSEQ multiplex PCR; TCRdb stores just in-frame clones and leaves some out. The profile shows roughly 34,000 clones, about nine tenths of them singletons. Study findings and constraints: Circulating CD4+ and CD8+ T cells showed clonal expansion by week 6 at 0.1 to 3.0 mg/kg.

The gene calls are TRBV6-5 and TRBJ2-5; no reliable D call. This clonotype was obtained from an adult with an advanced solid tumor such as melanoma, head and neck, liver or kidney cancer. The specimen comprised CD4+ or CD8+ T cells sorted from blood, sampled in a trial of the OX40 agonist ivuxolimab. The CDR3, as DNA: TGTGCCAGCAGTTACTCGTGGGCTAGCCAAGAGACCCAGTACTTC. It specifies CASSYSWASQETQYF.